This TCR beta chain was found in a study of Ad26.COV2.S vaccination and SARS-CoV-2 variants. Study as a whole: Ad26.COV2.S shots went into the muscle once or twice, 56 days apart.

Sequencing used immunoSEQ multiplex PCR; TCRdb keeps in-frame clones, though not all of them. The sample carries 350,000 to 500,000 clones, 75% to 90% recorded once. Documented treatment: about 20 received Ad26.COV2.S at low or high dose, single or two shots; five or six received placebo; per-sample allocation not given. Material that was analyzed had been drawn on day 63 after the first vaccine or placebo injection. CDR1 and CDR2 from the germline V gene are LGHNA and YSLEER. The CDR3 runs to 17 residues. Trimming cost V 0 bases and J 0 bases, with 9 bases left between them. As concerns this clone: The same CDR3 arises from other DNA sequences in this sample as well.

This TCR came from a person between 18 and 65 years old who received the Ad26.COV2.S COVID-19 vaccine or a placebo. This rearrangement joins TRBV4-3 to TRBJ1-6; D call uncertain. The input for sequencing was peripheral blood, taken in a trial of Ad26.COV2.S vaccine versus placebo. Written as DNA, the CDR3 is TGCGCCAGCAGCCAAGACCGGCGGAGCTCCTATAATTCACCCCTCCACTTT. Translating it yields CASSQDRRSSYNSPLHF.